A selection of T cell receptor beta chains follows, all from one sample in a study of blood T cell repertoires in COVID-19. Some clones are missing from TCRdb's copy, which holds only in-frame ones; the method was immunoSEQ multiplex PCR. The sample contains about 380,000 clones, roughly 80% of which appear only once. The sequenced sample was peripheral blood. Receptor source: a human donor with acute or convalescent COVID-19. The donor label of this sample is uncertain. The CDR3 runs from the conserved cysteine through the conserved F or W. A D gene is named only where the DNA matches it firmly. Clone sizes are given selectively: once, few, many, or a class where the clone is expanded.

>few|TRBV11-2|TRBD1|TRBJ1-1
CASSLTLGQGSPEAFF
TGTGCCAGCAGCTTAACCTTGGGACAGGGGTCCCCTGAAGCTTTCTTT
>NA|TRBV5-1|TRBD2|TRBJ2-3
CASSLVPGLASDTQYF
TGCGCCAGCAGCTTGGTACCGGGACTAGCTTCAGATACGCAGTATTTT
>NA|TRBV6-5|TRBD1|TRBJ1-1
CASSWTGRAFF
TGTGCCAGCAGTTGGACAGGGAGAGCTTTCTTT
>NA|TRBV19|TRBD1|TRBJ1-5
CASRKGTGENQPQHF
TGTGCCAGTAGGAAAGGGACAGGGGAAAATCAGCCCCAGCATTTT
>NA|TRBV28|NA|TRBJ1-5
CASSPQDGSNQPQHF
TGTGCCAGCAGTCCACAGGATGGGAGCAATCAGCCCCAGCATTTT
>NA|TRBV5-4|NA|TRBJ1-2
CASSLVQGRGYTF
TGTGCCAGCAGCTTGGTTCAGGGGAGAGGCTACACCTTC
>NA|TRBV10-3|NA|TRBJ2-4
CAISESPGGLAKNIQYF
TGTGCCATCAGTGAGTCGCCCGGGGGACTAGCCAAAAACATTCAGTACTTC
>NA|TRBV29-1|TRBD2|TRBJ2-2
CSVVLAGALTGELFF
TGCAGCGTTGTACTAGCGGGGGCCCTTACCGGGGAGCTGTTTTTT
>NA|TRBV5-1|NA|TRBJ2-1
CASSFLALSYNEQFF
TGCGCCAGCAGCTTCCTAGCGCTTTCCTACAATGAGCAGTTCTTC
>NA|TRBV19|TRBD1|TRBJ2-1
CASSLDRGKVNEQFF
TGTGCCAGTAGCCTGGACAGGGGGAAAGTCAATGAGCAGTTCTTC
>NA|TRBV7-9|NA|TRBJ1-3
CASRDGSSGNTIYF
TGTGCCAGCAGAGACGGGTCTTCTGGAAACACCATATATTTT
>NA|TRBV28|NA|TRBJ1-2
CASSLWAAETYGYTF
TGTGCCAGCAGTTTATGGGCGGCGGAGACCTATGGCTACACCTTC
>NA|TRBV30|NA|TRBJ1-1
CAWSTTTEAFF
TGTGCCTGGAGTACTACCACTGAAGCTTTCTTT
>NA|TRBV5-1|NA|TRBJ1-1
CASSPWGDTEAFF
TGCGCCAGCAGCCCCTGGGGGGACACTGAAGCTTTCTTT
>NA|TRBV23-1|NA|TRBJ2-7
CASSQSSHPSTGLNSYEQYF
TGCGCCAGCAGTCAATCAAGTCACCCATCAACAGGGCTAAACTCCTACGAGCAGTACTTC
>NA|TRBV2|TRBD1|TRBJ2-7
CASSLQGAGEQYF
TGTGCCAGCAGTCTTCAGGGGGCGGGAGAGCAGTACTTC
>NA|TRBV7-9|NA|TRBJ1-1
CASSLGGGMNTEAFF
TGTGCCAGCAGCTTAGGTGGGGGCATGAACACTGAAGCTTTCTTT
>few|TRBV2|TRBD1|TRBJ1-2
CASSATGTGQYGYTF
TGTGCCAGCAGTGCAACCGGGACAGGGCAATATGGCTACACCTTC
>NA|TRBV5-1|TRBD2|TRBJ2-7
CASSLTSGSYEQYF
TGCGCCAGCAGCTTAACTAGCGGGAGCTACGAGCAGTACTTC
>NA|TRBV28|NA|TRBJ1-1
CASSFQGTNTEAFF
TGTGCCAGCAGTTTCCAGGGTACGAACACTGAAGCTTTCTTT
>NA|TRBV5-4|NA|TRBJ1-2
CASSLDPDTYYGYTF
TGTGCCAGCAGCTTGGACCCGGACACTTACTATGGCTACACCTTC
>NA|TRBV10-3|NA|TRBJ1-2
CAISESGSGYTF
TGTGCCATCAGTGAGTCGGGGAGCGGCTACACCTTC
>few|TRBV16|TRBD1|TRBJ1-1
CASSQLSTGGFLEAFF
TGTGCCAGCAGCCAGCTATCGACAGGGGGCTTCTTAGAAGCTTTCTTT
>NA|TRBV28|TRBD2|TRBJ2-3
CASRGTREGTQYF
TGTGCCAGCAGGGGGACTAGGGAGGGTACGCAGTATTTT
>NA|TRBV5-6|NA|TRBJ1-2
CASSYATGTINNYGYTF
TGTGCCAGCAGCTACGCTACCGGGACAATCAATAACTATGGCTACACCTTC
>NA|TRBV4-2|NA|TRBJ1-2
CASSYREGGYTF
TGTGCCAGCAGCTACAGGGAGGGCGGCTACACCTTC
>NA|TRBV7-8|NA|TRBJ1-2
CASSSTGLANYGYTF
TGTGCCAGCAGCTCCACAGGGTTAGCTAACTATGGCTACACCTTC
>once|TRBV3-1/TRBV3-2|NA|TRBJ2-7
CASSHGGARGEQYF
TGTGCCAGCAGCCATGGGGGGGCGCGGGGCGAGCAGTACTTC
>NA|TRBV19|NA|TRBJ1-6
CASSIGQQNNSPLHF
TGTGCCAGTAGTATAGGACAGCAAAATAATTCACCCCTCCACTTT
>NA|TRBV30|NA|TRBJ1-2
CAWSPLFYGYTF
TGTGCCTGGAGTCCCCTCTTTTATGGCTACACCTTC
>NA|TRBV18|NA|TRBJ2-1
CASSQLAVSYNEQFF
TGTGCCAGCTCACAACTAGCTGTCTCCTACAATGAGCAGTTCTTC
>NA|TRBV11-2|NA|TRBJ1-4
CASSLVAGLNEKLFF
TGTGCCAGCAGCTTAGTCGCAGGCCTTAATGAAAAACTGTTTTTT
>NA|TRBV28|NA|TRBJ1-2
CASRPGSTLSYTF
TGTGCCAGCCGGCCCGGGTCTACCCTAAGCTACACCTTC
>NA|TRBV5-1|TRBD2|TRBJ2-3
CASSWTSGGARDTQYF
TGCGCCAGCTCCTGGACTAGCGGGGGGGCCAGGGATACGCAGTATTTT
>NA|TRBV10-2|TRBD1|TRBJ1-4
CASSERDSVNEKLFF
TGCGCCAGCAGTGAACGGGACAGCGTTAATGAAAAACTGTTTTTT
>NA|TRBV14|NA|TRBJ2-1
CASSHLRASGLNEQFF
TGTGCCAGCAGCCACCTCCGGGCCAGCGGCCTCAATGAGCAGTTCTTC
>NA|TRBV5-8|TRBD1|TRBJ1-5
CASSMYRGTDNQPQHF
TGTGCCAGCAGCATGTACAGGGGAACAGATAATCAGCCCCAGCATTTT
>NA|TRBV19|TRBD1|TRBJ1-2
CASTGRGDTVMGYGYTF
TGTGCCTCAACCGGCAGGGGGGACACGGTGATGGGATATGGCTACACCTTC
>NA|TRBV29-1|NA|TRBJ2-1
CSVVQGSFYNEQFF
TGCAGCGTTGTCCAGGGTAGTTTCTACAATGAGCAGTTCTTC
>NA|TRBV29-1|TRBD1|TRBJ2-7
CSVGRTGANSYEQYF
TGCAGCGTTGGAAGGACAGGGGCGAACTCCTACGAGCAGTACTTC
>NA|TRBV18|TRBD1|TRBJ1-2
CASSTADRVNGYTF
TGTGCCAGCTCAACCGCCGACAGGGTGAACGGCTACACCTTC
>NA|TRBV28|NA|TRBJ1-2
CASSRGGRCTF
TGTGCCAGCAGTCGGGGGGGCCGCTGCACCTTC